A selection of T cell receptor beta chains follows, all from one sample in a study of T cells in Graves' hyperthyroidism and ophthalmopathy. In TCRdb, the multiplex PCR reads were re-called with MiXCR into one record per CDR3 protein. The data show a few hundred thousand distinct CDR3 sequences, with around 16% seen just once and roughly a quarter held by the top ten. Sequenced material: blood. These receptors originate from a woman in her late teens or twenties with Graves' hyperthyroidism that later progressed to Graves' ophthalmopathy. CDR3s include the opening cysteine and the closing phenylalanine or tryptophan. A D gene is named only where the DNA matches it firmly. Some rows have no size entry. The others give once, few or many, or a class for an expanded clone.

>once|TRBV29-1|12|TRBD2|TRBJ2-1
TGCAGCGTTGAGGGGGGGGGGAGTGAGCAGTTCTTC
CSVEGGGSEQFF
>-|TRBV6-2/TRBV6-3|14|-|TRBJ2-1
TGTGCCAGCAGCCGGCCTTTACCCTACAATGAGCAGTTCTTC
CASSRPLPYNEQFF
>-|TRBV7-2|15|TRBD2|TRBJ2-2
TGTGCCAGCAGCCCCCGCGGGCTAGCGGGAGCGGAGCTGTTTTTT
CASSPRGLAGAELFF
>-|TRBV25-1|11|-|TRBJ2-7
TGTGCCAGCAGTGACTTGCAGGAGCAGTACTTC
CASSDLQEQYF
>few|TRBV6-1|14|TRBD1|TRBJ1-1
TGTGCCAGCAGTGAAGCTCCCAGGGGGACTGAAGCTTTCTTT
CASSEAPRGTEAFF
>-|TRBV4-1|18|-|TRBJ2-1
TGCGCCAGCAGCCAACTCTTAACCCCGGGGGCTATGGCACGCGGGCAGTTCTTC
CASSQLLTPGAMARGQFF
>-|TRBV7-9|14|TRBD2|TRBJ2-7
TGTGCCAGCAGCCTGACTAGCGGGACCCACGAGCAGTACTTC
CASSLTSGTHEQYF
>many|TRBV7-9|14|-|TRBJ2-1
TGTGCCAGCAGTAGTCTTGGACTCTTCCATGAGCAGTTCTTC
CASSSLGLFHEQFF
>few|TRBV7-9|12|-|TRBJ2-3
TGTGCCAGCAGCTTTAAATCCGATACGCAGTATTTT
CASSFKSDTQYF
>few|TRBV10-3|18|TRBD2|TRBJ2-2
TGTGCCATCATCCCGACTAGCGGGAGGGCCGCGAACACCGGGGAGCTGTTTTTT
CAIIPTSGRAANTGELFF
>few|TRBV6-1|13|-|TRBJ1-2
TGTGCCAGCAGGGCTGAGGTTAACTATGGCTACACCTTC
CASRAEVNYGYTF
>many|TRBV2|11|-|TRBJ2-1
TGTGCCAGCAGTGATCTCAATGAGCAGTTCTTC
CASSDLNEQFF
>many|TRBV7-3|14|TRBD2|TRBJ2-3
TGTGCCAGCAGCTCCTCTAGCGGGGCAGATACGCAGTATTTT
CASSSSSGADTQYF
>-|TRBV12-3/TRBV12-4|16|-|TRBJ1-1
TGTGCCAGCACTTTAGTTTCCTGGGCCTCGAACACTGAAGCTTTCTTT
CASTLVSWASNTEAFF
>-|TRBV28|14|TRBD1|TRBJ2-7
TGTGCCAGCAGTTCCAAAGACAGGGGAGGCGAGCAGTACTTC
CASSSKDRGGEQYF
>medium-sized|TRBV27|14|-|TRBJ2-1
TGTGCCAGCAGACGGGAGTTCGCCTACAATGAGCAGTTCTTC
CASRREFAYNEQFF
>many|TRBV7-8|17|-|TRBJ1-5
TGTGCCAGCAGCTCCAAAAGACGGTTTCTAGGCAATCAGCCCCAGCATTTT
CASSSKRRFLGNQPQHF
>many|TRBV10-3|12|-|TRBJ1-2
TGTGCCATCAGTGCTGGCGGCTATGGCTACACCTTC
CAISAGGYGYTF